A single TCR beta chain is shown here with its context. Data came from immunoSEQ multiplex PCR; TCRdb stores just in-frame clones and leaves some out. The table shows over 950,000 clones, with roughly 77% occurring only once. The germline gives CDR1 SQVTM, CDR2 ANQGSEA. The CDR3 contains 13 residues. V gave up 3 bases and J gave up 6 bases, with 13 bases separating them. This specimen comes from a study of shared clonotypes between healthy human individuals. The sequencing sample was made of memory CD4+ T cells from PBMCs. Documented subset: CD45RA-negative fraction. The receptor was derived from a man in his late teens or twenties in good health. Some clones in this sample may be carry-over from other donors' samples. The chain joins TRBV29-1 to TRBJ2-3; tentatively, D is TRBD2 (6 bases). The CDR3: CSVDITGSDTQYF. For the CDR3, the DNA is TGCAGCGTTGATATTACCGGGAGCGATACGCAGTATTTT.